Below are 16 T cell receptor beta chains sequenced from a single sample in a study of cytotoxic CD8 clonotypes in ibrutinib-treated CLL. Generated by immunoSEQ multiplex PCR, the TCRdb table keeps only in-frame clones and is missing some. The sample lists 140,000 to 150,000 clones; 70% to 80% were seen once. The source material was PBMCs, sampled after 24 months of ibrutinib treatment. The receptors here all came from a human donor with chronic lymphocytic leukemia.

This chain links TRBV29-1 with TRBJ2-5; D is possibly TRBD1 (5 bases). The CDR3 length is 15 residues. Trimming took off 3 bases at V and 1 base at J, with 15 bases between the two ends. Germline V gives CDR1 SQVTM, CDR2 ANQGSEA. CDR3 nucleotide sequence: TGCAGCGTTGAGGATGGAAGGGGCCCCCAAGAGACCCAGTACTTC. Encoded protein: CSVEDGRGPQETQYF.

The J gene is TRBJ1-5, the V gene TRBV7-9; D unresolved. The V gene lost 1 base and the J gene lost 6 bases, with 7 bases spanning the gap. This CDR3 is 13 amino acids long. Per the germline V gene, CDR1 is SEHNR and CDR2 is FQNEAQ (reference sequence). The CDR3 spells CASSLEESQPQHF. Written as DNA, the CDR3 is TGTGCCAGCAGCTTAGAGGAGAGTCAGCCCCAGCATTTT.

V gene TRBV19 combines with J gene TRBJ1-2; D possibly corresponds to TRBD1 (5 bases). In germline, CDR1 is LNHDA, CDR2 SQIVND (reference sequence). Trimming shortened V by 5 bases and J by 4 bases, and 14 bases separated the two germline ends. The CDR3 consists of 14 residues. CDR3 in DNA: TGTGCCAGTAGTGTCCAATTAGACAGCTATGGCTACACCTTC. Translation gives CASSVQLDSYGYTF.

V usage is TRBV2 and J usage is TRBJ2-2; no clear D gene. CDR3 length: 16 amino acids. V was shortened by 0 bases and J by 0 bases, with 8 bases between the two germline ends. Looked up from germline, CDR1 is SNHLY and CDR2 is FYNNEI. As DNA, the CDR3 is TGTGCCAGCAGTGAAGCGTGGGCAGCGAACACCGGGGAGCTGTTTTTT. It yields the protein CASSEAWAANTGELFF.

V gene TRBV11-2 combines with J gene TRBJ1-6, with D unresolved. In germline, CDR1 is SGHAT, CDR2 FQNNGV. V was clipped by 0 bases and J by 9 bases, with 9 bases between them. There are 14 residues in the CDR3. The CDR3 DNA reads TGTGCCAGCAGCTTAGAATTTACCTTTTCACCCCTCCACTTT. This sequence encodes CASSLEFTFSPLHF.

This sequence joins TRBV19 and TRBJ1-3; TRBD1 might be the D (6 bases). CDR1 is LNHDA and CDR2 is SQIVND in the germline V gene (reference sequence). CDR3 length: 15 amino acids. V was trimmed by 9 bases and J by 0 bases, leaving 15 bases between them. The CDR3 is CASRGHPSSGNTIYF. The CDR3, as DNA: TGTGCCAGCCGGGGACACCCGAGCTCTGGAAACACCATATATTTT.

V gene TRBV13 combines with J gene TRBJ1-1; the D gene is possibly TRBD1 (5 bases). The CDR3 is 13 amino acids. Germline assignment: CDR1 PRHDT and CDR2 FYEKMQ (reference sequence). The V and J ends lost 0 bases and 4 bases respectively, with 6 bases between them. CDR3 DNA: TGTGCCAGCAGCTTAGGCGGGGGCACTGAAGCTTTCTTT. Amino acids: CASSLGGGTEAFF.

This clone appeared a single time. V and J are TRBV6-1 and TRBJ2-7; perhaps TRBD2 as D (5 bases). The CDR3 loop spans 14 amino acids. The V and J ends lost 6 bases and 3 bases respectively, with 15 bases between them. Germline V gene sequence: CDR1 MNHNS, CDR2 SASEGT. CDR3: CASRRTGSNYEQYF. The CDR3, as DNA: TGTGCCAGCAGGCGTACGGGGTCCAACTACGAGCAGTACTTC.

This clone was observed a handful of times. The chain links TRBV27 to TRBJ1-5; 7 nucleotides line up with TRBD1. Per germline, CDR1 MNHEY and CDR2 SMNVEV (reference sequence). CDR3 length equals 14 residues. The junction had 1 base not matched to a gene; V was cut back by 3 bases and J by 2 bases. CDR3 sequence: CASSFGQGNQPQHF. The CDR3 DNA reads as TGTGCCAGCAGTTTTGGACAGGGCAATCAGCCCCAGCATTTT.

V and J are TRBV19 and TRBJ2-2; 7 bases are a match to TRBD2. The CDR3 consists of 16 residues. The germline V gene has CDR1 LNHDA and CDR2 SQIVND (reference sequence). Trimming removed 5 bases from V and 7 bases from J; junction bases left unmatched: 13. DNA of the CDR3: TGTGCCAGTAGTGCCCCGAGGGAGGGGCGCGACGGGGAGCTGTTTTTT. Its translation is CASSAPREGRDGELFF.

The chain couples TRBV4-3 to TRBJ2-7, with D perhaps TRBD2 (7 bases). Germline lookup yields CDR1 LGHNA and CDR2 YSLEER. The V end was cut by 0 bases, the J end by 4 bases, with 16 bases between. This CDR3 spans 16 amino acids. The CDR3 sequence: CASSQEGGHGVYEQYF. CDR3 nucleotides: TGCGCCAGCAGCCAAGAGGGGGGGCACGGAGTTTACGAGCAGTACTTC.

This chain links TRBV5-1 with TRBJ1-6; 7 bases match TRBD1. The CDR3 consists of 15 residues. Germline V lookup: CDR1 SGHRS, CDR2 YFSETQ. The trim removed 4 bases at V and 8 bases at J, leaving 9 bases unmatched. CDR3 coding DNA: TGCGCCAGCAGCCCGACAGGGTGGGGCGATTCACCCCTCCACTTT. It encodes CASSPTGWGDSPLHF.

The rearrangement links TRBV7-2 to TRBJ2-3; unclear D gene. The CDR3 extends over 14 amino acids. V shed 0 bases and J shed 10 bases, with 14 bases lying between them. CDR1 is SGHTA and CDR2 is FQGNSA in the germline V gene. In DNA form, the CDR3 reads TGTGCCAGCAGCTTAGCGCTTTCGACAAAGGCGCAGTATTTT. Its protein is CASSLALSTKAQYF.

The chain couples TRBV5-1 to TRBJ2-3; TRBD2 matches at 13 bases. V dropped 6 bases and J dropped 4; count of bases not matched to a gene: 8. CDR1 is SGHRS and CDR2 is YFSETQ in the germline V gene. The CDR3 sequence is 16 residues long. In DNA form, the CDR3 reads TGCGCCAGCAAGACGGGACTAGCGGGATCTTCAGATACGCAGTATTTT. Protein product: CASKTGLAGSSDTQYF.

This clone was seen only once. The genes are TRBV5-4 and TRBJ2-7; 10 bases agree with TRBD1. Losses at the gene ends were 6 bases for V and 4 bases for J; bases not matched to a gene: 7. Germline CDR1 is SGHNT and CDR2 is YYREEE (reference sequence). CDR3 length: 14 residues. DNA of the CDR3: TGTGCCAGCAAGAGTGGGACAGGGGCATACGAGCAGTACTTC. Its protein is CASKSGTGAYEQYF. Drawing the rest from reference TRBV5-4 and TRBJ2-7, the complete variable domain is ETGVTQSPTHLIKTRGQQVTLRCSSQSGHNTVSWYQQALGQGPQFIFQYYREEENGRGNFPPRFSGLQFPNYSSELNVNALELDDSALYLCASKSGTGAYEQYFGPGTRLTVT.

The rearrangement joins TRBV7-9 to TRBJ2-7; the D gene is possibly TRBD1 (5 bases). The CDR3 sequence is 16 residues long. Between the trimmed V and J ends, which lost 1 base and 4 bases, there was a span of 17 bases. Germline V lookup: CDR1 SEHNR, CDR2 FQNEAQ (reference sequence). The CDR3: CASSLEVGQGSYEQYF. The CDR3, as DNA: TGTGCCAGCAGCTTAGAGGTGGGGCAGGGAAGTTACGAGCAGTACTTC.